Listed below are T cell receptor beta chains from one sample, sequenced in a study of blood T cells in healthy people across ages. TCRdb analysed the 5' RACE reads with MiXCR anew, one entry per CDR3 protein. The table records about 1.7 million distinct CDR3 sequences, 28% of them present only once. The material sequenced was blood. These receptors originate from a woman aged 30 to 39 in good health. The CDR3 runs from the conserved cysteine through the conserved F or W. The order of the fields is V gene, D gene, clone size, J gene, CDR3 protein, CDR3 DNA. The D gene is left open where the match is weak. Not all rows give a size; the values are once, few, many and, for expanded clones, a class.

>TRBV18|.|.|TRBJ1-1
CASSPPGGLVRGSTEAFF
TGTGCCAGCTCACCACCGGGAGGACTCGTTAGGGGTAGCACTGAAGCTTTCTTT
>TRBV28|TRBD1|.|TRBJ2-3
CASSHTDRGGDTQYF
TGTGCCAGCAGCCACACCGACAGGGGAGGAGATACGCAGTATTTT
>TRBV12-3/TRBV12-4|TRBD2|few|TRBJ2-3
CASSSVTSGRPTDTQYF
TGTGCCAGCAGTTCGGTCACTAGCGGGAGGCCCACAGATACGCAGTATTTT
>TRBV12-5|.|few|TRBJ2-7
CASGQGYTNEQYF
TGTGCTAGTGGCCAGGGTTATACGAACGAGCAGTACTTC
>TRBV29-1|.|many|TRBJ2-1
CSVDKSSSYNGQFF
TGCAGCGTTGATAAGTCGAGCTCCTACAATGGGCAGTTCTTC
>TRBV4-1|.|few|TRBJ1-4
CASSQEPMVRRNEKLFF
TGCGCCAGCAGCCAAGAGCCCATGGTCAGGAGGAATGAAAAACTGTTTTTT
>TRBV4-1|TRBD2|.|TRBJ2-3
CASSLARLAGGVTQYF
TGCGCCAGCAGCCTAGCGCGGTTAGCGGGGGGTGTTACGCAGTATTTT
>TRBV5-4|.|few|TRBJ2-1
CASSLALDSYSYNEQFF
TGTGCCAGCAGCTTGGCCCTCGACAGTTACTCCTACAATGAGCAGTTCTTC
>TRBV7-2|TRBD2|many|TRBJ2-3
CASADHGLAGSTQYF
TGTGCCAGCGCGGACCATGGACTAGCGGGGAGTACGCAGTATTTT
>TRBV28|.|.|TRBJ1-6
CASSTILQGSPLHF
TGTGCCAGCAGTACGATCCTCCAAGGTTCACCCCTCCACTTT
>TRBV7-2|TRBD2|few|TRBJ2-5
CASSPQGLANQETQYF
TGTGCCAGCAGCCCCCAAGGACTAGCGAATCAAGAGACCCAGTACTTC
>TRBV5-4|.|few|TRBJ2-3
CASSLWEPTADTQYF
TGTGCCAGCAGCTTGTGGGAACCTACGGCAGATACGCAGTATTTT
>TRBV6-5|.|.|TRBJ1-1
CASTQQGGKHTEAFF
TGTGCCAGCACCCAACAAGGGGGTAAGCACACTGAAGCTTTCTTT
>TRBV28|.|few|TRBJ2-7
CASSSLSGTALYEQYF
TGTGCCAGCAGTTCCCTGTCCGGGACGGCGCTCTACGAGCAGTACTTC
>TRBV3-1|TRBD2|.|TRBJ2-1
CVTTSGVSDEQFF
TGTGTCACGACTAGCGGCGTGAGCGATGAGCAGTTCTTC
>TRBV27|.|few|TRBJ2-5
CASSPRRGPKETQYF
TGTGCCAGCAGTCCGAGGCGGGGGCCTAAAGAGACCCAGTACTTC
>TRBV4-2|.|.|TRBJ2-1
CASSPSDYYSYNEQFF
TGTGCCAGCTCTCCATCGGACTACTACTCCTACAATGAGCAGTTCTTC
>TRBV28|.|few|TRBJ1-6
CASSPARGGNSPLHF
TGTGCCAGCAGTCCAGCCAGGGGAGGAAATTCACCCCTCCACTTT
>TRBV30|.|.|TRBJ1-2
CAWGPGHSHGYTF
TGTGCCTGGGGGCCGGGACATAGTCATGGCTACACCTTC
>TRBV20-1|.|.|TRBJ2-7
CSAPTGRGYEQYF
TGCAGTGCCCCGACAGGGAGGGGGTACGAGCAGTACTTC
>TRBV18|.|few|TRBJ2-5
CASSPEDETQYF
TGTGCCAGCTCACCAGAGGACGAGACCCAGTACTTC
>TRBV5-5|.|many|TRBJ2-1
CASSHSGNEQFF
TGTGCCAGCAGCCATAGCGGCAATGAGCAGTTCTTC
>TRBV20-1|.|many|TRBJ1-5
CSARDPEGDQPQHF
TGCAGTGCTAGAGATCCGGAGGGGGACCAGCCCCAGCATTTT
>TRBV12-3/TRBV12-4|.|.|TRBJ2-5
CASSLHHETQYF
TGTGCCAGCAGTTTACACCACGAGACCCAGTACTTC
>TRBV20-1|TRBD2|.|TRBJ2-7
CSALEGLGRTYEQYF
TGCAGTGCGCTGGAAGGACTAGGGCGGACCTACGAGCAGTACTTC
>TRBV28|.|few|TRBJ2-7
CASSLSSPPEQYF
TGTGCCAGCAGTTTAAGTAGCCCCCCCGAGCAGTACTTC
>TRBV5-1|TRBD1|few|TRBJ1-4
CASSTPRQGGNEKLFF
TGCGCCAGCAGCACACCGCGACAGGGAGGAAATGAAAAACTGTTTTTT
>TRBV10-3|.|.|TRBJ2-7
CAISEGGHYEQYF
TGTGCCATCAGTGAAGGAGGACACTACGAGCAGTACTTC
>TRBV27|TRBD1|.|TRBJ1-5
CASSSTGSWQPQHF
TGTGCCAGCAGTTCGACAGGGAGTTGGCAGCCCCAGCATTTT
>TRBV11-3|.|.|TRBJ2-1
CASSLGGGMSDLNEQFF
TGTGCCAGCAGCTTAGGGGGGGGCATGAGCGACCTTAATGAGCAGTTCTTC
>TRBV20-1|TRBD1|few|TRBJ1-5
CSARKGQGQQPQHF
TGCAGTGCTAGAAAAGGACAGGGTCAACAGCCCCAGCATTTT
>TRBV12-3/TRBV12-4|.|.|TRBJ1-2
CASTRDGVNYGYTF
TGTGCCAGCACTCGGGACGGCGTTAACTATGGCTACACCTTC
>TRBV7-3|.|.|TRBJ2-1
CASSLSAVDNEQFF
TGTGCCAGCAGCTTGAGCGCAGTCGACAATGAGCAGTTCTTC
>TRBV20-1|.|few|TRBJ2-5
CSARSLEQETQYF
TGCAGTGCTAGATCACTAGAACAAGAGACCCAGTACTTC
>TRBV6-1|.|.|TRBJ1-4
CASSEVPFEKLFF
TGTGCCAGCAGTGAAGTGCCCTTTGAAAAACTGTTTTTT